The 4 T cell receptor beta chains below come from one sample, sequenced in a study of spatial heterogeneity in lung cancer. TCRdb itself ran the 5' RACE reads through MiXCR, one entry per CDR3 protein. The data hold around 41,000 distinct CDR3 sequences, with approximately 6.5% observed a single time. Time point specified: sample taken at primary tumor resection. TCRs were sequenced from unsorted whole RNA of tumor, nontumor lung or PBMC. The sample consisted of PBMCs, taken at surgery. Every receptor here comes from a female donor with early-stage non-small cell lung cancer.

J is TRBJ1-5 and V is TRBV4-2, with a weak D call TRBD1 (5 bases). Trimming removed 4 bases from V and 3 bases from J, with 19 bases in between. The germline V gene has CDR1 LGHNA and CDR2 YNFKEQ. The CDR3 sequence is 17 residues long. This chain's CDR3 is CASSPAVGQGVNQPQHF. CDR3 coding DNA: TGTGCCAGCAGCCCCGCCGTCGGGCAGGGCGTCAATCAGCCCCAGCATTTT.

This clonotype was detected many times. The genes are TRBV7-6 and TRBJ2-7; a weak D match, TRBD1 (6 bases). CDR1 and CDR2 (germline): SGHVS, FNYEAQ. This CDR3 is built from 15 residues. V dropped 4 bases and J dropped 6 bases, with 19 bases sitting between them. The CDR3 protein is CASSSTEGVPFEQYF. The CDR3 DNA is TGTGCCAGCAGCTCGACTGAGGGGGTGCCCTTCGAGCAGTACTTC.

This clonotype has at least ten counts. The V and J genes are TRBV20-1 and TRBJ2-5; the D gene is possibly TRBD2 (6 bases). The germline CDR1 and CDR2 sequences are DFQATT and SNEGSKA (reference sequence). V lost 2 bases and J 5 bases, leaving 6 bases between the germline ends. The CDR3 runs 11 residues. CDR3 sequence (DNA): TGCAGTGCTAGACGGGGGGAGACCCAGTACTTC. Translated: CSARRGETQYF.

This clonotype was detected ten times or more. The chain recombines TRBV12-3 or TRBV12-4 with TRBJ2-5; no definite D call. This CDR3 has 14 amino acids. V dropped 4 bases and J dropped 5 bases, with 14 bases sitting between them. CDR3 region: CASSWQGLKETQYF. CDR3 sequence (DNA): TGTGCCAGCAGTTGGCAAGGGTTGAAGGAGACCCAGTACTTC.